This TCR beta chain was sequenced during a study of blood T cell repertoires in COVID-19. On the study more broadly: COVID-19 samples from acute and convalescent phases originated in the United States, Italy and Spain. PBMCs, B-cell-depleted T cells, or T cells were the source of the cDNA or gDNA that made up the material.

Measured with immunoSEQ multiplex PCR; TCRdb has only the in-frame clones, and not every one. The data show around 140,000 clones, around 91% seen once. The germline gives CDR1 SGHKS, CDR2 YYEKEE (reference sequence). The germline V and J ends were trimmed by 0 bases and 4 bases, with 13 bases remaining between them. This CDR3 region has 15 residues. This sequence was found in a man aged 18-30 years with COVID-19, enrolled during active disease. The specimen sequenced was peripheral blood. The V and J genes are TRBV5-5 and TRBJ1-2; D is unresolved. The CDR3, as DNA: TGTGCCAGCAGCTTGGCTCCAAATTGGGCCTATGGCTACACCTTC. Translation: CASSLAPNWAYGYTF.